Following are 24 T cell receptor beta chains from one sample sequenced in a study of glioma-infiltrating T cells after dendritic cell vaccination. Using immunoSEQ multiplex PCR, the repertoire was profiled, and TCRdb retains in-frame clones only, with some absent. Counted here are around 90,000 clones, around three quarters occurring once; the ten biggest clones make up approximately 6%. Sample: blood, taken before dendritic cell vaccination. The receptors were sampled from a human donor with glioblastoma.

This sequence joins TRBV5-1 and TRBJ1-2; TRBD1 matches at 7 bases. The CDR3 is 12 amino acids. Germline values: CDR1 SGHRS, CDR2 YFSETQ. Trimming removed 4 bases from V and 7 bases from J; junction bases left unmatched: 4. The CDR3 here is CASSGDSIGYTF. DNA for the CDR3: TGCGCCAGCAGCGGGGACAGTATTGGCTACACCTTC.

V usage is TRBV9 and J usage is TRBJ2-5; 11 bases align to TRBD2. Trimming took 2 bases from V and 5 from J; bases not matched to a gene: 17. The CDR3 loop spans 19 amino acids. Germline V gene sequence: CDR1 SGDLS, CDR2 YYNGEE. This CDR3 reads CASSVRGTIAGGLGETQYF. The CDR3 nucleotides read TGTGCCAGCAGCGTGAGGGGTACGATAGCGGGAGGGCTGGGGGAGACCCAGTACTTC.

The count of this clone is one. The chain carries TRBV15 and TRBJ2-7; 12 bases fit TRBD2. Germline CDR1 LNHNV, CDR2 YYDKDF (reference sequence). V trimming: 0 bases; J trimming: 7 bases; junction bases outside the gene matches: 13. This CDR3 has 18 residues. The DNA of the CDR3 is TGTGCCACCAGCAGAGAACCCCTCGCTAGCGGGGGGGCCTGGGAGCAGTACTTC. Translated: CATSREPLASGGAWEQYF.

This chain uses TRBV7-9 with TRBJ1-4; 7 bases align to TRBD1. CDR1 and CDR2 from the germline V gene are SEHNR and FQNEAQ (reference sequence). The CDR3 has 13 amino acids. Losses at the gene ends were 0 bases for V and 14 bases for J; bases not matched to a gene: 6. The DNA for the CDR3 is TGTGCCAGCAGCTTAGCCGGGACAGAGGGGCTGTTTTTT. Its translation: CASSLAGTEGLFF.

The V call is TRBV5-1, the J call TRBJ2-5; a possible D gene is TRBD1 (5 bases). V was clipped by 0 bases and J by 1 base, with 13 bases between them. CDR3 length equals 16 residues. The V gene's germline CDR1 is SGHRS and CDR2 YFSETQ. CDR3 in amino acids: CASSLALTDTQETQYF. In DNA form, the CDR3 reads TGCGCCAGCAGCTTGGCCCTGACAGACACCCAAGAGACCCAGTACTTC.

This clone was detected only a few times. The V gene is TRBV6-5, the J gene TRBJ2-1; TRBD1 is a possible D gene (5 bases). Trimming took 8 bases from V and 3 from J, leaving 14 bases between them. Germline-derived CDR1 and CDR2 are MNHEY and SVGAGI. This CDR3 spans 14 amino acids. The CDR3 coding sequence is TGTGCCAGCGGAAGGCAGGGTGTCTACAATGAGCAGTTCTTC. It encodes CASGRQGVYNEQFF.

The chain carries TRBV30 and TRBJ2-5; 7 bases agree with TRBD1. The J call may be in error: the DNA end matches TRBJ2-7 better. Germline loops: CDR1 GTSNPN, CDR2 SVGIG (reference sequence). CDR3 length: 14 residues. DNA for the CDR3: TGTGCCTGGAGTGTAACAGGGACAGAGGACGAGCAGTACTTC. It codes for CAWSVTGTEDEQYF.

The chain has TRBV2 and TRBJ2-7, with 14 bases identical to TRBD2. The CDR3 contains 14 residues. Losses at the gene ends were 8 bases for V and 12 bases for J; bases not matched to a gene: 12. CDR1 is SNHLY and CDR2 is FYNNEI in the germline V gene. The CDR3 DNA is TGTGCCAGCCAGCCCCCGGGACTAGCGGGAGAGTGGTACTTC. This translates into CASQPPGLAGEWYF.

The V call is TRBV29-1, the J call TRBJ2-7; 8 bases align to TRBD1. Germline V gene lookup returns CDR1 SQVTM and CDR2 ANQGSEA. The CDR3 has 14 residues. Trimming took 3 bases from V and 9 from J; bases not matched to a gene: 13. The CDR3 DNA sequence: TGCAGCGTTGATGACGGACAGGGAGGTCCACGGCAGTACTTC. It encodes CSVDDGQGGPRQYF.

This clone is a singleton in its sample. The V call is TRBV7-3, the J call TRBJ2-3, with D perhaps matching TRBD2 (5 bases). The CDR3 extends over 13 amino acids. Germline V gives CDR1 SGHTA, CDR2 FQGTGA. Trimming took 5 bases from V and 4 from J, leaving 10 bases between them. CDR3 DNA sequence: TGTGCCAGCAGCGAGGGTGTCGCAGATACGCAGTATTTT. Its protein is CASSEGVADTQYF.

This clone was seen a handful of times. V usage is TRBV6-1 and J usage is TRBJ2-1; no firm D call. Deletions cut 3 bases from V and 2 bases from J, with 8 bases between. There are 14 residues in the CDR3. Germline-derived CDR1 and CDR2 are MNHNS and SASEGT. The CDR3 is CASSEALAYNEQFF. CDR3 bases: TGTGCCAGCAGTGAGGCCCTGGCCTACAATGAGCAGTTCTTC.

The rearrangement joins TRBV2 to TRBJ2-7; TRBD2 matches at 8 bases. Germline trimming cut 8 bases from V and 3 bases from J; bases unmatched to any gene: 6. The CDR3 has 13 amino acids. Germline V gene lookup returns CDR1 SNHLY and CDR2 FYNNEI. The CDR3 loop reads CASLVSGIYEQYF. The CDR3 DNA follows: TGTGCCAGCCTTGTTAGCGGGATCTACGAGCAGTACTTC.

The chain links TRBV30 to TRBJ2-5; 8 bases are shared with TRBD2. CDR1 and CDR2 from the germline V gene are GTSNPN and SVGIG (reference sequence). The CDR3 has 14 amino acids. J was trimmed by 4 bases and V by 5 bases; bases with no gene match: 9. As DNA, the CDR3 is TGTGCCTGGGGAAGCGGGGGAGTGAGAGAGACCCAGTACTTC. Translated: CAWGSGGVRETQYF.

The rearrangement uses TRBV6-5 and TRBJ2-5; 11 bases line up with TRBD2. The V gene end was trimmed by 9 bases and the J gene end by 1 base; junction bases not matched to a gene: 4. Germline assignment: CDR1 MNHEY and CDR2 SVGAGI. The CDR3 covers 14 residues. The CDR3 region is CARLAGGTQETQYF. The CDR3 region has the DNA TGTGCCAGGCTAGCGGGAGGAACCCAAGAGACCCAGTACTTC.

This clone was seen only once. The chain couples TRBV5-1 to TRBJ1-2, with D perhaps matching TRBD1 (6 bases). The CDR3 spans 15 residues. Per the germline V gene, CDR1 is SGHRS and CDR2 is YFSETQ. Trimming shortened V by 4 bases and J by 1 base, and 14 bases separated the two germline ends. The CDR3 DNA is TGCGCCAGCAGCGCACTGACAGGCCATAACTATGGCTACACCTTC. The encoded protein is CASSALTGHNYGYTF. Complete variable domain (other parts from reference TRBV5-1 and TRBJ1-2): KAGVTQTPRYLIKTRGQQVTLSCSPISGHRSVSWYQQTPGQGLQFLFEYFSETQRNKGNFPGRFSGRQFSNSRSEMNVSTLELGDSALYLCASSALTGHNYGYTFGSGTRLTVV.

The chain couples TRBV9 to TRBJ2-1, with 10 bases fitting TRBD2. The junction had 7 bases not matched to a gene; V was cut back by 4 bases and J by 0 bases. Germline loops: CDR1 SGDLS, CDR2 YYNGEE. The CDR3 is made up of 17 amino acids. Here the CDR3 reads CASSPGLAFSSYNEQFF. CDR3 DNA: TGTGCCAGCAGCCCGGGACTAGCGTTTAGCTCCTACAATGAGCAGTTCTTC.

The chain links TRBV5-4 to TRBJ2-1; D is undetermined. The CDR3 has 13 amino acids. Germline V gives CDR1 SGHNT, CDR2 YYREEE (reference sequence). V shed 0 bases and J shed 10 bases, with 11 bases lying between them. The DNA of the CDR3 is TGTGCCAGCAGCTTGGTACCCGGAGAGGAGCAGTTCTTC. This encodes CASSLVPGEEQFF.

This chain connects TRBV7-2 to TRBJ1-3, with TRBD1 as a possible D gene (5 bases). The germline CDR1 and CDR2 sequences are SGHTA and FQGNSA. The CDR3 is made up of 17 amino acids. The V end was cut by 5 bases, the J end by 0 bases, with 17 bases between. CDR3 nucleotide sequence: TGTGCCAGCAGCAGGGGCGGGACCTCTTTCTCTGGAAACACCATATATTTT. Translated: CASSRGGTSFSGNTIYF. The full variable domain, completed using reference TRBV7-2 and TRBJ1-3, is GAGVSQSPSNKVTEKGKDVELRCDPISGHTALYWYRQSLGQGLEFLIYFQGNSAPDKSGLPSDRFSAERTGGSVSTLTIQRTQQEDSAVYLCASSRGGTSFSGNTIYFGEGSWLTVV.

The chain has TRBV2 and TRBJ2-5; D is unresolved. The J call may be faulty, since TRBJ2-7 better matches the DNA end. The CDR3 is 13 residues long. Germline V CDR1 and CDR2: SNHLY, FYNNEI. DNA for the CDR3: TGTGCCAGCATTCTCGACAAGACCTACGAGCAGTACTTC. This codes for CASILDKTYEQYF.

The chain joins TRBV7-2 to TRBJ1-1; the D is unclear. V was trimmed by 3 bases and J by 4 bases, leaving 15 bases between them. This CDR3 contains 15 residues. CDR1 and CDR2 (germline): SGHTA, FQGNSA. The CDR3 loop is CASSFKRGGGTEAFF. CDR3 nucleotide sequence: TGTGCCAGCAGCTTTAAACGAGGAGGCGGCACTGAAGCTTTCTTT.

The rearrangement uses TRBV30 and TRBJ1-1; tentative D call: TRBD1 (6 bases). From germline, CDR1 is GTSNPN and CDR2 SVGIG (reference sequence). V gave up 0 bases and J gave up 7 bases, with 21 bases separating them. This CDR3 is built from 16 residues. The CDR3 DNA reads TGTGCCTGGAGTGTCCGCTTGAGGCAGGGGAACGGTGAAGCTTTCTTT. This sequence encodes CAWSVRLRQGNGEAFF. The complete variable domain, with remaining parts taken from reference TRBV30 and TRBJ1-1, reads SQTIHQWPATLVQPVGSPLSLECTVEGTSNPNLYWYRQAAGRGLQLLFYSVGIGQISSEVPQNLSASRPQDRQFILSSKKLLLSDSGFYLCAWSVRLRQGNGEAFFGQGTRLTVV.

This clone was counted once. The chain links TRBV2 to TRBJ2-5, with 10 nucleotides matching TRBD2. The germline gives CDR1 SNHLY, CDR2 FYNNEI. This CDR3 has 17 residues. J was trimmed by 0 bases and V by 2 bases; bases with no gene match: 6. CDR3 sequence: CASSEPSGGLYQETQYF. CDR3 coding DNA: TGTGCCAGCAGTGAACCTAGCGGGGGCTTGTACCAAGAGACCCAGTACTTC.

The chain combines TRBV6-1 with TRBJ2-3; 9 nucleotides line up with TRBD1. In germline, CDR1 is MNHNS, CDR2 SASEGT. The length of the CDR3 is 15 residues. Losses at the gene ends were 8 bases for V and 4 bases for J; bases not matched to a gene: 10. CDR3 sequence: CASLRRTGAPDTQYF. The DNA for the CDR3 is TGTGCCAGCCTGCGTCGGACAGGGGCGCCAGATACGCAGTATTTT.

This clone was recorded a few times. This same CDR3 is encoded by further DNA sequences in the sample. The chain uses TRBV18 and TRBJ2-7, with unresolved D. The CDR3 totals 13 residues. The germline CDR1 and CDR2 sequences are KGHSH and LQKENI. V was trimmed by 3 bases and J by 1 base, leaving 7 bases between them. The CDR3 loop reads CASSPGRSYEQYF. CDR3 DNA sequence: TGTGCCAGCTCACCGGGCAGATCCTACGAGCAGTACTTC.